This is a list of T cell receptor beta chains from one sample in a study of blood T cell repertoires in COVID-19. Profiling relied on immunoSEQ multiplex PCR, and the TCRdb table lists in-frame clones only, not all of them. Among approximately 200,000 clones listed, about 85% were seen once. Sequencing was performed on PBMCs or T cells enriched from blood (not recorded which). The origin of the receptors is a man in his forties who had recovered from COVID-19. Each CDR3 is given with its conserved first and last residue. The D gene is left open where the match is weak.

d_call j_call v_call cdr3_aa
NA TRBJ2-3 TRBV10-3 CAISESASTDTQYF
TRBD2 TRBJ2-1 TRBV4-2 CASSPGLAGLYNEQFF
TRBD2 TRBJ2-7 TRBV19 CASSLLAGVYEQYF
TRBD1 TRBJ1-2 TRBV20-1 CSAGDRAGYTF
NA TRBJ1-2 TRBV7-9 CASAGDTFREYYGYTF
TRBD2 TRBJ2-5 TRBV20-1 CSASSLAGAYQETQYF
NA TRBJ1-2 TRBV24-1 CATSLHRGYTF
NA TRBJ1-2 TRBV15 CATSRGGVWDGYGYTF
NA TRBJ2-3 TRBV19 CASKKGRDTDTQYF
NA TRBJ1-5 TRBV30 CAWSPRGGSNQPQHF
NA TRBJ1-3 TRBV3-1/TRBV3-2 CASSPGFSGNTIYF
TRBD2 TRBJ2-3 TRBV2 CATKVTSGLTDTQYF
NA TRBJ2-7 TRBV30 CAWSVRDNHEQYF
NA TRBJ1-4 TRBV18 CASSQDRNEKLFF
NA TRBJ2-5 TRBV12-5 CASGDTEAGIQETQYF
NA TRBJ2-7 TRBV11-2 CASSLYVGQGYEQYF
NA TRBJ2-7 TRBV5-1 CASSLAFAPHSADPTYEQYF
NA TRBJ2-7 TRBV4-1 CASSQEAVVVSQEQYF
NA TRBJ1-2 TRBV28 CASSLWDSIGGYTF
NA TRBJ2-7 TRBV27 CASSLLGRVGLISEYF
TRBD2 TRBJ2-1 TRBV5-1 CASSWGSGRSSYNEQFF
TRBD2 TRBJ2-3 TRBV4-3 CASSQVVGGRAISSTDTQYF
NA TRBJ1-6 TRBV5-5 CASSPRDSPLHF
NA TRBJ1-2 TRBV15 CATSRGQGVYGYTF
NA TRBJ1-2 TRBV7-9 CASSFNTNYGYTF
NA TRBJ1-1 TRBV9 CASAGNPRLNTEAFF
NA TRBJ1-6 TRBV7-9 CASTLSSSSYNSPLHF
TRBD1 TRBJ1-2 TRBV5-1 CASSSIDRGRGYTF
TRBD2 TRBJ2-7 TRBV9 CASSVGGLAGGHEQYF
TRBD1 TRBJ2-2 TRBV7-8 CASSPPTGRVTGELFF
TRBD1 TRBJ1-3 TRBV7-2 CASSTAGTGWDTIYF
TRBD1 TRBJ2-7 TRBV25-1 CASSDSGTGDYEQYF